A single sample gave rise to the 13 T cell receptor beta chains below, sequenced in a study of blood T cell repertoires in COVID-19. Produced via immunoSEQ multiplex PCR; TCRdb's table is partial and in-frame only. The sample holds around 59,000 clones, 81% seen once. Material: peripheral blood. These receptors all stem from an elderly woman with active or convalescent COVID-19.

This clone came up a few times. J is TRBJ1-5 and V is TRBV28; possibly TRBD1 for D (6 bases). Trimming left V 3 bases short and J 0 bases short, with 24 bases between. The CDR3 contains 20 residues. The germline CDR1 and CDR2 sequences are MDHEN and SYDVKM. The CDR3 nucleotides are TGTGCCAGCAGTTTCGCCCAACAGGGACCTTGGGGATATAGCAATCAGCCCCAGCATTTT. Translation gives CASSFAQQGPWGYSNQPQHF. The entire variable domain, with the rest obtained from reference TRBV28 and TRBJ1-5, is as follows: DVKVTQSSRYLVKRTGEKVFLECVQDMDHENMFWYRQDPGLGLRLIYFSYDVKMKEKGDIPEGYSVSREKKERFSLILESASTNQTSMYLCASSFAQQGPWGYSNQPQHFGDGTRLSIL.

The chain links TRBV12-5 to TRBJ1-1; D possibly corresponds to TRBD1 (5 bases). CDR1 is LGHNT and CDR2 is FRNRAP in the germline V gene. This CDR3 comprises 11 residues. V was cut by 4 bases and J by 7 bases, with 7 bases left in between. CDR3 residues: CASGWGDEAFF. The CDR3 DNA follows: TGTGCTAGTGGTTGGGGGGATGAAGCTTTCTTT.

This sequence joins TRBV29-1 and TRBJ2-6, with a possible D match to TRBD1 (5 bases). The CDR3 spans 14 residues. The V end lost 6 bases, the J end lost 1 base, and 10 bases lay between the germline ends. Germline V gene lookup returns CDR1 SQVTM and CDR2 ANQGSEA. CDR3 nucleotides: TGCAGCGTAGGGGCAGGGTCTGGGGCCAACGTCCTGACTTTC. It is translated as CSVGAGSGANVLTF. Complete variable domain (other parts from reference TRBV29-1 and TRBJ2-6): SAVISQKPSRDICQRGTSLTIQCQVDSQVTMMFWYRQQPGQSLTLIATANQGSEATYESGFVIDKFPISRPNLTFSTLTVSNMSPEDSSIYLCSVGAGSGANVLTFGAGSRLTVL.

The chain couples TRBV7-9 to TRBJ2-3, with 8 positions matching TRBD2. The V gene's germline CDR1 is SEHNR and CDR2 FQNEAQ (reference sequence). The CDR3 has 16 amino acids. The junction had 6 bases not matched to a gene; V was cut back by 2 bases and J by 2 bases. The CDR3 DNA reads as TGTGCCAGCAGCTTAAGCGGGACTAGAATCACAGATACGCAGTATTTT. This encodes CASSLSGTRITDTQYF.

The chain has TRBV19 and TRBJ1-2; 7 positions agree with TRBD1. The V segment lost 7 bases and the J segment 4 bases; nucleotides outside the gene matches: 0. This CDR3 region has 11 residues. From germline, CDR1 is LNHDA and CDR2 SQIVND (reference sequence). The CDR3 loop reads CASTGGYGYTF. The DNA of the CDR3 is TGTGCCAGTACAGGGGGCTATGGCTACACCTTC.

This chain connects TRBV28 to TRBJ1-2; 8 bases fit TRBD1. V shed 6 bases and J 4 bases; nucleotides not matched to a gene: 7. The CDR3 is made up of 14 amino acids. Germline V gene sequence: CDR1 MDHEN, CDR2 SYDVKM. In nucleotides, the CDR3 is TGTGCCAGCAGCCCCCCGGGACAGGCCTATGGCTACACCTTC. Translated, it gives CASSPPGQAYGYTF.

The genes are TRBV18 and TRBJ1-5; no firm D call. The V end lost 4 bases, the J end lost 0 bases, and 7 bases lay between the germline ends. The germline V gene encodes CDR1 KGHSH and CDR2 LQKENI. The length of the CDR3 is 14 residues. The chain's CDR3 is CASSQEHSNQPQHF. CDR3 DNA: TGTGCCAGCTCACAGGAGCATAGCAATCAGCCCCAGCATTTT.

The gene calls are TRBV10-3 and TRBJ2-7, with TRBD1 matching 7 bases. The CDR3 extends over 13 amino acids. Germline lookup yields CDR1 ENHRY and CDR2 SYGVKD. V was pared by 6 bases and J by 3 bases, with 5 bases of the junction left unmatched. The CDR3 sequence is CAIRDPGGYEQYF. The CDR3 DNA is TGTGCCATCAGGGACCCAGGGGGCTACGAGCAGTACTTC.

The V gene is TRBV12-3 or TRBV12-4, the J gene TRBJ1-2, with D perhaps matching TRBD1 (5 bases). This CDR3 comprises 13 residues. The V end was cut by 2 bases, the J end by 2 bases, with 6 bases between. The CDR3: CASSLQGNYGYTF. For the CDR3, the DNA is TGTGCCAGCAGTTTACAGGGAAACTATGGCTACACCTTC.

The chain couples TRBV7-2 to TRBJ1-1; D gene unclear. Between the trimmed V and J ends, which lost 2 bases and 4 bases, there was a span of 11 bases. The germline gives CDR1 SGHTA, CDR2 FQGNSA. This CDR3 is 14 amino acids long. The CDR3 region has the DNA TGTGCCAGCAGCTTACGCCAGGTACGCACTGAAGCTTTCTTT. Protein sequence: CASSLRQVRTEAFF.

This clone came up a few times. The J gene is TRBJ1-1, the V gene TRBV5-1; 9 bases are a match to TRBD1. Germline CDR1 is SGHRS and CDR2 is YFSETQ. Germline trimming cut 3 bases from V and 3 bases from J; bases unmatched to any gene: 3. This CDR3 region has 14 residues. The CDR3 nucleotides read TGCGCCAGCAGCTCCACAGGGGGCGACACTGAAGCTTTCTTT. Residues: CASSSTGGDTEAFF.

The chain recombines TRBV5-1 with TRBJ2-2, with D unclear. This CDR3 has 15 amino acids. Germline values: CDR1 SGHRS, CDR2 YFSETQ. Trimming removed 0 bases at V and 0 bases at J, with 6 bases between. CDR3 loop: CASSLGSANTGELFF. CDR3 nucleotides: TGCGCCAGCAGCTTGGGTTCCGCGAACACCGGGGAGCTGTTTTTT. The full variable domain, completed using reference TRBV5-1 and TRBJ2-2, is KAGVTQTPRYLIKTRGQQVTLSCSPISGHRSVSWYQQTPGQGLQFLFEYFSETQRNKGNFPGRFSGRQFSNSRSEMNVSTLELGDSALYLCASSLGSANTGELFFGEGSRLTVL.

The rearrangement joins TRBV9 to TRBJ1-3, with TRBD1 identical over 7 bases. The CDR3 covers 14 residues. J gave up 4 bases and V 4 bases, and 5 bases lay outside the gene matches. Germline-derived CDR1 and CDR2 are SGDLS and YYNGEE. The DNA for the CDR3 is TGTGCCAGCAGCTCGGGACAGTCCGGAAACACCATATATTTT. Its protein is CASSSGQSGNTIYF.